The 19 T cell receptor beta chains reported below all come from one sample, sequenced in a study of identical twins. TCRdb independently ran MiXCR on the 5' RACE reads; one entry per CDR3 protein. The table includes under 250,000 distinct CDR3 sequences, around a tenth detected once. Sequenced sample: memory (CD45RO+) T cells sorted from blood. These TCRs come from a woman aged 18 to 35 in good health.

V and J are TRBV12-3 or TRBV12-4 and TRBJ2-7; 11 positions match TRBD2. The CDR3 runs 17 residues. J was trimmed by 0 bases and V by 6 bases; bases with no gene match: 10. This CDR3 reads CASSRRTSGQNSYEQYF. The CDR3, as DNA: TGTGCCAGCAGCCGACGGACTAGCGGGCAGAACTCCTACGAGCAGTACTTC.

There are many counts of this clonotype. The chain joins TRBV5-1 to TRBJ1-1; D may be TRBD1 (5 bases). CDR3 length: 17 residues. Trimming took off 0 bases at V and 5 bases at J, with 20 bases between the two ends. Germline loops: CDR1 SGHRS, CDR2 YFSETQ. CDR3 protein: CASSLGTGAVDGTEAFF. CDR3 nucleotide sequence: TGCGCCAGCAGCTTGGGTACAGGCGCCGTGGATGGGACTGAAGCTTTCTTT. Complete variable domain (other parts from reference TRBV5-1 and TRBJ1-1): KAGVTQTPRYLIKTRGQQVTLSCSPISGHRSVSWYQQTPGQGLQFLFEYFSETQRNKGNFPGRFSGRQFSNSRSEMNVSTLELGDSALYLCASSLGTGAVDGTEAFFGQGTRLTVV.

This clonotype has more than one count but fewer than ten. The V call is TRBV20-1, the J call TRBJ2-7; 7 bases fit TRBD1. This CDR3 is built from 14 residues. With V trimmed by 0 bases and J by 3 bases, 5 bases remained unmatched. Germline V CDR1 and CDR2: DFQATT, SNEGSKA (reference sequence). The CDR3 sequence: CSARDRYRGYEQYF. CDR3 coding DNA: TGCAGTGCTAGAGATCGATACAGGGGCTACGAGCAGTACTTC.

This clonotype was seen only a few times. This chain uses TRBV15 with TRBJ2-3, with D perhaps being TRBD1 or TRBD2 (5 bases each). The V end lost 0 bases, the J end lost 3 bases, and 19 bases lay between the germline ends. The CDR3 extends over 18 amino acids. CDR1 LNHNV and CDR2 YYDKDF come from the germline V gene (reference sequence). Written as DNA, the CDR3 is TGTGCCACCAGCAGAGATAGATCCACGGGGCTGAGGACAGATACGCAGTATTTT. As protein: CATSRDRSTGLRTDTQYF.

This chain connects TRBV20-1 to TRBJ2-5, with 8 positions matching TRBD2. The CDR3 is 13 residues long. V trimming: 3 bases; J trimming: 5 bases; junction bases outside the gene matches: 5. Germline V gives CDR1 DFQATT, CDR2 SNEGSKA (reference sequence). The CDR3 sequence is CSARAGGFETQYF. The CDR3 DNA reads as TGCAGTGCTAGGGCGGGGGGTTTCGAGACCCAGTACTTC.

At least ten counts were recorded for this clonotype. In nucleotides, the CDR3 is TGTGCCAGCAGCTTGAGGGACACCTATAGCAATCAGCCCCAGCATTTT. Protein: CASSLRDTYSNQPQHF. This chain uses TRBV5-5 with TRBJ1-5; D might be TRBD1 (6 bases). V was clipped by 1 base and J by 0 bases, with 11 bases between them. This CDR3 is 16 amino acids long. Germline assignment: CDR1 SGHKS and CDR2 YYEKEE (reference sequence). Full variable domain (remainder filled in from reference TRBV5-5 and TRBJ1-5): DAGVTQSPTHLIKTRGQQVTLRCSPISGHKSVSWYQQVLGQGPQFIFQYYEKEERGRGNFPDRFSARQFPNYSSELNVNALLLGDSALYLCASSLRDTYSNQPQHFGDGTRLSIL.

This clonotype was picked up many times. The chain recombines TRBV7-8 with TRBJ2-3; D possibly corresponds to TRBD2 (5 bases). V was shortened by 0 bases and J by 1 base, with 14 bases between the two germline ends. Germline loops: CDR1 SGHVS, CDR2 FQNEAQ. The CDR3 runs 17 residues. DNA of the CDR3: TGTGCCAGCAGCTTAGCGCCGGGTCTAGCCCGCACAGATACGCAGTATTTT. It codes for CASSLAPGLARTDTQYF.

This clonotype was picked up one time. This chain links TRBV6-1 with TRBJ2-7, with D possibly matching TRBD2 (6 bases). Germline assignment: CDR1 MNHNS and CDR2 SASEGT. Trimming pared 6 bases from V and 2 bases from J, leaving 17 bases between. The length of the CDR3 is 15 residues. DNA for the CDR3: TGTGCCAGCAGGGAGGGGTGGCAGGACGCCTACGAGCAGTACTTC. Residues: CASREGWQDAYEQYF.

The sample holds a few counts of this clonotype. This chain uses TRBV7-9 with TRBJ2-3; D gene ambiguous. From germline, CDR1 is SEHNR and CDR2 FQNEAQ (reference sequence). There are 12 residues in the CDR3. V lost 4 bases to trimming and J lost 2 bases, with 4 bases between them. The CDR3 protein is CASSWHTDTQYF. The CDR3 nucleotides read TGTGCCAGCAGCTGGCACACAGATACGCAGTATTTT.

This clonotype appeared many times. The chain joins TRBV20-1 to TRBJ2-1, with 7 positions matching TRBD2. Germline V gene data show CDR1 as DFQATT and CDR2 as SNEGSKA (reference sequence). The V and J ends lost 7 bases and 2 bases, in that order; junction bases with no gene match: 8. CDR3 size: 14 residues. CDR3 residues: CSVRREGPYNEQFF. CDR3 in DNA: TGCAGTGTTCGTAGGGAGGGCCCCTACAATGAGCAGTTCTTC.

This clonotype appeared a few times. This chain joins TRBV2 and TRBJ2-5, with D unclear. The V gene's germline CDR1 is SNHLY and CDR2 FYNNEI. V gave up 7 bases and J gave up 5 bases, with 8 bases separating them. The CDR3 consists of 11 residues. The CDR3, as DNA: TGTGCCAGCACTAGGCTCGAGACCCAGTACTTC. Protein sequence: CASTRLETQYF.

The sample holds a few counts of this clonotype. The gene calls are TRBV30 and TRBJ2-1; TRBD2 is a possible D gene (5 bases). This CDR3 spans 11 amino acids. Trimming stripped 1 base from V and 10 bases from J, with 8 bases between. Germline V gene sequence: CDR1 GTSNPN, CDR2 SVGIG (reference sequence). CDR3 in DNA: TGTGCCTGGAGTGCCCAGCGGGAGCAGTTCTTC. Translation gives CAWSAQREQFF.

J is TRBJ2-1 and V is TRBV6-1, with a tentative D call TRBD1 (5 bases). This CDR3 region has 15 residues. Germline CDR1 and CDR2: MNHNS and SASEGT. With 5 bases removed from V and 7 bases from J, the gap between germline ends came to 18 bases. CDR3 residues: CASSPNRGQANEQFF. The CDR3, as DNA: TGTGCCAGCAGTCCGAACCGAGGACAAGCTAATGAGCAGTTCTTC.

This rearrangement joins TRBV28 to TRBJ1-2; maybe TRBD1 (6 bases). Trimming took 8 bases from V and 7 from J, leaving 20 bases between them. Germline lookup yields CDR1 MDHEN and CDR2 SYDVKM. This CDR3 is built from 14 residues. The CDR3 nucleotides read TGTGCCAGCGGAAGAGGGGGTTCCGGAGTTGGCTACACCTTC. As protein: CASGRGGSGVGYTF.

This chain uses TRBV5-1 with TRBJ2-1; 10 bases map to TRBD1. Unmatched junction bases numbered 2, after V lost 3 bases and J lost 2 bases. Germline CDR1 is SGHRS and CDR2 is YFSETQ. The CDR3 is 15 amino acids. CDR3 region: CASSWGTGAYNEQFF. CDR3 in DNA: TGCGCCAGCAGCTGGGGGACAGGGGCCTACAATGAGCAGTTCTTC.

This clonotype came up a few times. The J gene is TRBJ1-2, the V gene TRBV5-1, with 7 bases matching TRBD1. V lost 2 bases and J lost 7; bases outside the gene matches: 5. Germline lookup yields CDR1 SGHRS and CDR2 YFSETQ. CDR3 size: 13 residues. The CDR3 is CASSFDREGGYTF. The CDR3 DNA reads as TGCGCCAGCAGCTTCGACAGGGAGGGTGGCTACACCTTC.

This clonotype occurred a few times. The chain is built from TRBV20-1 and TRBJ2-1; TRBD2 agrees at 8 bases. The CDR3 extends over 16 amino acids. V shed 1 base, J shed 6 bases, and the junction held 11 bases outside the gene matches. The germline gives CDR1 DFQATT, CDR2 SNEGSKA (reference sequence). As DNA, the CDR3 is TGCAGTGCTAGAGCGACTAGCGAGGGGAGGTTCAATGAGCAGTTCTTC. It codes for CSARATSEGRFNEQFF.

This clonotype was observed at least ten times. V gene TRBV7-2 combines with J gene TRBJ1-2; D not certain. Germline V gives CDR1 SGHTA, CDR2 FQGNSA. This CDR3 region has 15 residues. Trimming left V 1 base short and J 6 bases short, with 15 bases between. CDR3 residues: CASSLESGLRDGYTF. The CDR3 region has the DNA TGTGCCAGCAGCTTAGAGTCGGGGTTAAGGGATGGCTACACCTTC.

The chain carries TRBV20-1 and TRBJ2-1, with 11 bases identical to TRBD2. Germline V gene data show CDR1 as DFQATT and CDR2 as SNEGSKA (reference sequence). Trimming at V came to 3 bases and at J to 9 bases, leaving 10 bases not matched to a gene. The CDR3 is 15 amino acids. CDR3 region: CSARELAGGHLEQFF. As DNA, the CDR3 is TGCAGTGCTAGGGAATTAGCGGGGGGGCATCTTGAGCAGTTCTTC.